The 14 T cell receptor beta chains presented below share a single source sample, sequenced in a study of shared T cell receptors in the human thymus. Data came from immunoSEQ multiplex PCR; TCRdb stores just in-frame clones and leaves some out. The sample lists 640,000 or so clones; around 87% were seen once. The same specimen was also included in a second study, on human thymus T cells.

The sample taken for sequencing was thymocytes. The receptors stem from a boy in the first two years of life with a congenital heart defect.

The chain joins TRBV13 to TRBJ1-2; weak D call: TRBD1 (5 bases). V lost 5 bases and J lost 8, with 15 bases in between. CDR3 length: 13 residues. The germline gives CDR1 PRHDT, CDR2 FYEKMQ (reference sequence). CDR3 sequence: CASSQGPTRGYTF. The CDR3 DNA sequence: TGTGCCAGCAGCCAGGGCCCGACACGGGGCTACACCTTC.

V gene TRBV6-1 combines with J gene TRBJ1-1; weak D call: TRBD1 (6 bases). The germline gives CDR1 MNHNS, CDR2 SASEGT. CDR3 size: 14 residues. V was shortened by 8 bases and J by 12 bases, with 25 bases between the two germline ends. This CDR3 reads CASDPRDTLNQTFF. Written as DNA, the CDR3 is TGTGCCAGCGACCCCCGGGACACCCTAAACCAAACTTTCTTT.

This rearrangement joins TRBV9 to TRBJ2-3; TRBD2 matches 13 bases. The CDR3 loop spans 16 amino acids. CDR1 and CDR2 from the germline V gene are SGDLS and YYNGEE. V lost 4 bases, J lost 5 bases, and 7 bases stayed unmatched. DNA of the CDR3: TGTGCCAGCAGCATCGGACTAGCGGGAGCGGAAGATACGCAGTATTTT. This translates into CASSIGLAGAEDTQYF.

The DNA for the CDR3 is TGCGCCAGCAGCCAAGAGAGACAACGGTTCAATCAGCCCCAGCATTTT. This encodes CASSQERQRFNQPQHF. This chain joins TRBV4-3 and TRBJ1-5; D gene unclear. This CDR3 is 16 amino acids long. Germline V CDR1 and CDR2: LGHNA, YSLEER. V was shortened by 0 bases and J by 3 bases, with 12 bases between the two germline ends.

The genes are TRBV4-1 and TRBJ2-1, with 9 bases aligning to TRBD2. The germline CDR1 and CDR2 sequences are MGHRA and YSYEKL. The length of the CDR3 is 14 residues. The V gene end was trimmed by 3 bases and the J gene end by 6 bases; junction bases not matched to a gene: 3. The CDR3, as DNA: TGCGCCAGCAGCCACCCACTAGCGGGCAATGAGCAGTTCTTC. Translation: CASSHPLAGNEQFF.

This chain uses TRBV5-1 with TRBJ2-1; D gene ambiguous. Trimming removed 3 bases from V and 14 bases from J, with 15 bases in between. The germline gives CDR1 SGHRS, CDR2 YFSETQ. The CDR3 loop spans 12 amino acids. The CDR3, as DNA: TGCGCCAGCAGCTCAAGAGGCAGTCATAAGTTCTTC. This translates into CASSSRGSHKFF.

For this clone: This CDR3 is also generated by other DNA sequences in the sample. The J gene is TRBJ1-5, the V gene TRBV27; 7 nucleotides line up with TRBD1. J lost 7 bases, V lost 3 bases, and 3 bases had no gene match. Germline lookup yields CDR1 MNHEY and CDR2 SMNVEV (reference sequence). The CDR3 consists of 13 residues. The CDR3 nucleotides are TGTGCCAGCAGTTTGACAGGGAAGCAGCCCCAGCATTTT. Its translation is CASSLTGKQPQHF.

The chain couples TRBV7-2 to TRBJ1-5; TRBD1 might be the D (6 bases). This CDR3 region has 16 residues. V was cut by 1 base and J by 1 base, with 11 bases left in between. The germline CDR1 and CDR2 sequences are SGHTA and FQGNSA. The CDR3 is CASSLDGRGSNQPQHF. In DNA, the CDR3 is TGTGCCAGCAGCTTAGATGGTAGGGGGAGCAATCAGCCCCAGCATTTT. Full variable domain (remainder filled in from reference TRBV7-2 and TRBJ1-5): GAGVSQSPSNKVTEKGKDVELRCDPISGHTALYWYRQSLGQGLEFLIYFQGNSAPDKSGLPSDRFSAERTGGSVSTLTIQRTQQEDSAVYLCASSLDGRGSNQPQHFGDGTRLSIL.

The chain couples TRBV7-9 to TRBJ2-1; 15 nucleotides align to TRBD2. V lost 6 bases and J lost 4; bases outside the gene matches: 13. The germline CDR1 and CDR2 sequences are SEHNR and FQNEAQ (reference sequence). CDR3 length: 19 amino acids. The CDR3 DNA reads as TGTGCCAGCAGTAGTACCGGGACTAGCGGGGGGCTGGGGTACAATGAGCAGTTCTTC. Translated: CASSSTGTSGGLGYNEQFF.

The V gene is TRBV29-1, the J gene TRBJ2-7; possibly TRBD2 for D (7 bases). Germline-derived CDR1 and CDR2 are SQVTM and ANQGSEA. This CDR3 is 14 amino acids long. Trimming left V 4 bases short and J 4 bases short, with 17 bases between. CDR3 protein: CSVGGNREGYEQYF. The DNA for the CDR3 is TGCAGCGTTGGCGGGAACAGGGAGGGATACGAGCAGTACTTC.

V usage is TRBV15 and J usage is TRBJ2-7, with D possibly TRBD1 on 5 matching bases. The V end was cut by 4 bases, the J end by 3 bases, with 16 bases between. The CDR3 runs to 15 residues. Looked up from germline, CDR1 is LNHNV and CDR2 is YYDKDF (reference sequence). The CDR3 DNA follows: TGTGCCACCAGCAAAGATGGACAAGCCCACTACGAGCAGTACTTC. It codes for CATSKDGQAHYEQYF.

The gene calls are TRBV28 and TRBJ1-5; 7 bases are a match to TRBD1. V dropped 7 bases and J dropped 3; count of bases not matched to a gene: 9. The length of the CDR3 is 15 residues. Germline CDR1 and CDR2: MDHEN and SYDVKM. The DNA for the CDR3 is TGTGCCAGCACCCTGGGACAGAAGCACAATCAGCCCCAGCATTTT. Protein sequence: CASTLGQKHNQPQHF. Based on the CDR3 plus reference TRBV28 and TRBJ1-5, the full variable domain is DVKVTQSSRYLVKRTGEKVFLECVQDMDHENMFWYRQDPGLGLRLIYFSYDVKMKEKGDIPEGYSVSREKKERFSLILESASTNQTSMYLCASTLGQKHNQPQHFGDGTRLSIL.

In this sample, this clone turned up once. V gene TRBV4-1 combines with J gene TRBJ2-1, with D uncertain. Looked up from germline, CDR1 is MGHRA and CDR2 is YSYEKL. The length of the CDR3 is 15 residues. The V end was cut by 4 bases, the J end by 5 bases, with 15 bases between. CDR3 protein: CASSLRSKLDNEQFF. The CDR3 DNA is TGCGCCAGCAGCCTGCGATCCAAGCTCGACAATGAGCAGTTCTTC.

The chain employs TRBV5-4 and TRBJ2-3; 14 bases match TRBD2. CDR1 is SGHNT and CDR2 is YYREEE in the germline V gene (reference sequence). CDR3 length: 16 amino acids. V shed 4 bases, J shed 6 bases, and the junction held 7 bases outside the gene matches. The CDR3 coding sequence is TGTGCCAGCAGCCCGGGACTAGCGGGGGCCCAGGATACGCAGTATTTT. Protein sequence: CASSPGLAGAQDTQYF. Together with reference TRBV5-4 and TRBJ2-3, the CDR3 gives the full variable domain: ETGVTQSPTHLIKTRGQQVTLRCSSQSGHNTVSWYQQALGQGPQFIFQYYREEENGRGNFPPRFSGLQFPNYSSELNVNALELDDSALYLCASSPGLAGAQDTQYFGPGTRLTVL.